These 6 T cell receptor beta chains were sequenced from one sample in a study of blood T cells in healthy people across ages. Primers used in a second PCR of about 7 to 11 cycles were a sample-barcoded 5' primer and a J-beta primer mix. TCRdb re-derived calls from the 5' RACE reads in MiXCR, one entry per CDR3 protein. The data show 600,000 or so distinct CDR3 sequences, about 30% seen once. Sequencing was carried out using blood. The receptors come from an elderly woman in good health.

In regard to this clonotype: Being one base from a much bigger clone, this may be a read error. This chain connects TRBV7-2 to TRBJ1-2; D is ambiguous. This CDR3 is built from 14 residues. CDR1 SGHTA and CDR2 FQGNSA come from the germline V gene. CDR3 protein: CASSLDRVNYDYTF. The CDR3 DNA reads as TGTGCCAGCAGCTTAGACAGAGTTAACTATGACTACACCTTC.

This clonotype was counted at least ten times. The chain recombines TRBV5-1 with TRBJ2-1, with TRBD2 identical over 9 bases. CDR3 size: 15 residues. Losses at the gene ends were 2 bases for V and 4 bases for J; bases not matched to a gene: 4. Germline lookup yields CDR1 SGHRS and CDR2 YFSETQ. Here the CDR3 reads CASSFSGGMYNEQFF. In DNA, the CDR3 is TGCGCCAGCAGCTTTAGCGGGGGAATGTACAATGAGCAGTTCTTC.

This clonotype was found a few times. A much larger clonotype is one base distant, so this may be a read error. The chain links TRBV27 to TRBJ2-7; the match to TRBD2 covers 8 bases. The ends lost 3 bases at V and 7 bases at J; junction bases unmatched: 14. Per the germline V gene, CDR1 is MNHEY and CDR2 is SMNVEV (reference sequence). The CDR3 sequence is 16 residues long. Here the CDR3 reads CASSLAGGVKVYEQYF. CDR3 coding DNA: TGTGCCAGCAGTTTGGCCGGGGGGGTTAAGGTCTATGAGCAGTACTTC.

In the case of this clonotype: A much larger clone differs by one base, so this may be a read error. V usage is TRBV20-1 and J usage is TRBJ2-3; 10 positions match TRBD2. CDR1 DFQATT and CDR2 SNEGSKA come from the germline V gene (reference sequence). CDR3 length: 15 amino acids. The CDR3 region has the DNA TGCAGTGCTAGTCTTAGCGGGGGGACTACAGGTACGCAGTATTTT. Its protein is CSASLSGGTTGTQYF.

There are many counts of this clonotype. This CDR3 is CASSYRKLNTEAFF. The CDR3 DNA reads as TGTGCCAGCAGTTACAGAAAGTTGAACACTGAAGCTTTCTTT. The rearrangement uses TRBV6-2 or TRBV6-3 and TRBJ1-1; D uncertain. Trimming cost V 2 bases and J 0 bases, with 7 bases left between them. Per germline, CDR1 MNHEY and CDR2 SVGEGT. This CDR3 comprises 14 residues.

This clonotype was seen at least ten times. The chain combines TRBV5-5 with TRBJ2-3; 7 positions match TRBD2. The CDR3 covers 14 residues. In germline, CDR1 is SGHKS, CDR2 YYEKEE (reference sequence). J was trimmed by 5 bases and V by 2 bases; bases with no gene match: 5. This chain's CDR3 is CASSFVAGEDTQYF. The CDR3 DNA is TGTGCCAGCAGCTTCGTTGCGGGGGAAGATACGCAGTATTTT.